This TCR beta chain was observed in a study of shared clonotypes between healthy human individuals. Study-level results: The diversity represented, both genetic and in exposure history, was limited by few donors.

Only in-frame clones appear in the TCRdb table, and some are missing; sequencing was by immunoSEQ multiplex PCR. The top ten hold under 1.5% of the sample, which has some 2 million clones, approximately 94% seen once. The CDR3 contains 13 residues. Germline V gives CDR1 SGHAT, CDR2 FQNNGV. Trimming removed 3 bases at V and 4 bases at J, with 6 bases between. Cells designated naive CD8 were CD45RO-negative and were positively selected for CCR7, with terminally differentiated effector memory CD45RA+ cells excluded. Turning to this clone: Its antigen remains unidentified.

This TCR was sampled from a man aged 18 to 35 in good health. The chain uses TRBV11-2 and TRBJ2-2; D is perhaps TRBD2 (5 bases). The material sequenced was naive CD8+ T cells sorted from blood. The CDR3 nucleotides read TGTGCCAGCAGCTTTGAGGGCACCGGGGAGCTGTTTTTT. It specifies CASSFEGTGELFF. The whole variable domain, remainder taken from reference TRBV11-2 and TRBJ2-2, is EAGVAQSPRYKIIEKRQSVAFWCNPISGHATLYWYQQILGQGPKLLIQFQNNGVVDDSQLPKDRFSAERLKGVDSTLKIQPAKLEDSAVYLCASSFEGTGELFFGEGSRLTVL.